This TCR beta chain was captured in a study of OX40 agonist ivuxolimab in advanced cancers. Context from the whole study: Ivuxolimab, which targeted the costimulatory receptor OX40 (CD134), was an agonistic, fully human IgG2 monoclonal antibody. The monotherapy dose-escalation portion (N ≈ 57 patients) of the phase I ivuxolimab trial is reported in the paper. Intravenous ivuxolimab was administered to patients every 2 weeks at six dose levels: 0.01, 0.1, 0.3, 1.5, 3 and 10 mg/kg. The point of sequencing TCRbeta in the periphery was to test whether ivuxolimab changed TCR sequence diversity and drove clonal T-cell expansion. A male proportion of around 83% and a mean age of around 60 years, ranging from 23 to 79, were recorded for the dose-escalation cohort. Among the approximately 50 dose-escalation patients, around 19 had hepatocellular carcinoma, 15 or so melanoma, 9 renal cell carcinoma and 9 head and neck cancer. Partial responses were achieved by three dose-escalation patients, of whom one had hepatocellular carcinoma and two had cutaneous melanoma. Patients were allowed to have had prior anti-PD-1, anti-PD-L1 or anti-CTLA-4 therapy, and approximately 40% of the dose-escalation patients had previously received checkpoint inhibitors. Broad study findings and their caveats: Low levels of normalized T-cell clonal expansion were also seen in some nonresponding patients. After ivuxolimab, expanded clones were on average more numerous among CD8+ T cells than among CD4+ T cells. At doses of 0.1 to 3.0 mg/kg, clonal expansion of both CD4+ and CD8+ T cells in blood was seen between baseline and week 6. The antigen specificity of the clonally expanded peripheral T cells was not determined. In the 0.1-3.0 mg/kg groups, partial responders were among the patients with the lowest normalized peripheral clonal expansion, particularly in CD8+ T cells.

Genomic DNA was extracted from sorted cells for sequencing of the TCRbeta CDR3 region. The immunoSEQ Assay was used for sequencing of TCRbeta CDR3 regions. In its TCRdb copy, this immuneACCESS table keeps in-frame sequences only and misses some clones. Where compared with another copy, unresolved V genes explain less than half of these, and the others have no known cause. The sample yields more than 50,000 clones; just over 85% were counted once. The top ten hold more than 0.8% of the sample. Patients with autoimmune disease history or receiving systemic immunosuppression were excluded from the trial. Peripheral blood for TCR sequencing was drawn from every dose cohort at baseline, at cycle 4 day 1 and at cycle 7 day 1. Samples came from an open-label, multicenter, first-in-human phase I dose-escalation trial of ivuxolimab. The trial enrolled adults with locally advanced or metastatic head and neck squamous cell, hepatocellular, melanoma or renal cell carcinoma. CD4+ and CD8+ T cells were sorted separately from peripheral blood before TCR sequencing.

As to this clone: The specificity of this receptor is unknown. No base-level quality is on record; no much larger clone is a single base apart.

As encoded in the germline V gene (reference sequence), CDR1 is GTSNPN while CDR2 is SVGIG. Inclusive of the bounding cysteine and phenylalanine, the CDR3 is 14 residues long. Just CDR3 DNA is preserved here, 42 bases in frame from base 1. Cut back by 2 bases and 0 bases, the V and J ends lie 5 bases apart. This chain joins TRBV30 to TRBJ2-6; the D gene cannot be resolved reliably. The sequence was collected from an adult with an advanced solid tumor such as melanoma, head and neck, liver or kidney cancer. The sample in question was CD4+ or CD8+ T cells sorted from blood, obtained in a trial of the OX40 agonist ivuxolimab. Here the CDR3 is given as CAWSSGSGANVLTF. DNA sequence: TGTGCCTGGAGTTCCGGCTCTGGGGCCAACGTCCTGACTTTC.